The 17 T cell receptor beta chains reported below all come from one sample, sequenced in a study of molecular identifiers for immune sequencing clone quantification. TCRdb reprocessed the PCR reads via MiXCR and lists one record per CDR3 protein. The top ten hold approximately 1.5% of the sample, which has under 75,000 distinct CDR3 sequences, 19% seen once. The sequencing input was naive CD8+ T cells from blood, with Jurkat cell RNA spiked in. Sample subset: FACS-sorted CD8+CD4-CCR7+CD45RA+ naive T cells. The receptors derive from a human donor in good health. Some libraries in this study had Jurkat cell RNA spiked in.

This clonotype has at least ten counts. J is TRBJ1-5 and V is TRBV28; 10 nucleotides align to TRBD1. CDR1 and CDR2 from the germline V gene are MDHEN and SYDVKM. The CDR3 consists of 17 residues. With V trimmed by 3 bases and J by 3 bases, 8 bases remained unmatched. The CDR3 region is CASSFHVGQGYNQPQHF. As DNA, the CDR3 is TGTGCCAGCAGTTTCCATGTGGGACAGGGGTACAATCAGCCCCAGCATTTT.

Only one count was recorded for this clonotype. The rearrangement uses TRBV2 and TRBJ2-5; perhaps D is TRBD1 or TRBD2 (5 bases each). V lost 6 bases to trimming and J lost 5 bases, with 13 bases between them. CDR3 length: 13 residues. In germline, CDR1 is SNHLY, CDR2 FYNNEI. The chain's CDR3 is CASRSQGGETQYF. The CDR3 nucleotides read TGTGCCAGCAGGAGCCAGGGCGGGGAGACCCAGTACTTC.

This clonotype has just one count. This chain uses TRBV28 with TRBJ1-5; 12 positions match TRBD1. CDR1 is MDHEN and CDR2 is SYDVKM in the germline V gene. The CDR3 consists of 14 residues. The ends lost 7 bases at V and 7 bases at J; junction bases unmatched: 5. The CDR3 DNA follows: TGTGCCAGCACCGGGACAGGGGGCCAACAGCCCCAGCATTTT. This translates into CASTGTGGQQPQHF.

In this sample, this clonotype turned up many times. V and J are TRBV2 and TRBJ1-1, with D uncertain. In germline, CDR1 is SNHLY, CDR2 FYNNEI. V was shortened by 6 bases and J by 0 bases, with 14 bases between the two germline ends. The CDR3 covers 15 residues. CDR3 loop: CASRSWTGLNTEAFF. Written as DNA, the CDR3 is TGTGCCAGCAGATCCTGGACGGGTTTGAACACTGAAGCTTTCTTT. Filled out from reference TRBV2 and TRBJ1-1, the complete variable domain reads EPEVTQTPSHQVTQMGQEVILRCVPISNHLYFYWYRQILGQKVEFLVSFYNNEISEKSEIFDDQFSVERPDGSNFTLKIRSTKLEDSAMYFCASRSWTGLNTEAFFGQGTRLTVV.

As concerns this clonotype: A much larger clone lies one base from this, so it may be a read error. The gene calls are TRBV6-4 and TRBJ1-1; D is undetermined. This CDR3 spans 11 amino acids. Looked up from germline, CDR1 is MRHNA and CDR2 is SNTAGT. For the CDR3, the DNA is TGTGCCAGCAGTGGGAGGACTGTAGCTTTCTTT. Translating gives CASSGRTVAFF.

Many counts were recorded for this clonotype. The chain uses TRBV6-5 and TRBJ1-2, with D perhaps matching TRBD1 (5 bases). The germline CDR1 and CDR2 sequences are MNHEY and SVGAGI. Trimming removed 5 bases from V and 3 bases from J, with 10 bases in between. The CDR3 runs to 13 residues. The CDR3 sequence: CASSPGFHYGYTF. CDR3 nucleotide sequence: TGTGCCAGCAGTCCAGGGTTTCACTATGGCTACACCTTC.

Ten or more counts support this clonotype. The rearrangement links TRBV7-6 to TRBJ2-5, with TRBD2 as a possible D gene (6 bases). The CDR3 extends over 15 amino acids. V was pared by 3 bases and J by 1 base, with 12 bases between. Germline CDR1 reads SGHVS; CDR2 reads FNYEAQ. CDR3 protein: CASSFASESQETQYF. Here the CDR3 DNA reads TGTGCCAGCAGCTTCGCTAGCGAATCCCAAGAGACCCAGTACTTC. Looking up the rest from reference TRBV7-6 and TRBJ2-5 gives the full variable domain: GAGVSQSPRYKVTKRGQDVALRCDPISGHVSLYWYRQALGQGPEFLTYFNYEAQQDKSGLPNDRFSAERPEGSISTLTIQRTEQRDSAMYRCASSFASESQETQYFGPGTRLLVL.

The table lists this clonotype with a count of one. The V gene is TRBV5-4, the J gene TRBJ1-1; D is unclear. The length of the CDR3 is 13 residues. Per the germline V gene, CDR1 is SGHNT and CDR2 is YYREEE (reference sequence). Trimming pared 3 bases from V and 5 bases from J, leaving 11 bases between. The CDR3 loop reads CASSSVAGTEAFF. The DNA of the CDR3 is TGTGCCAGCAGCTCAGTCGCGGGGACTGAAGCTTTCTTT.

The rearrangement joins TRBV20-1 to TRBJ2-1; 10 nucleotides match TRBD1. The J segment lost 2 bases and the V segment lost 3 bases, leaving 7 bases of the junction unmatched. The CDR3 extends over 16 amino acids. Germline assignment: CDR1 DFQATT and CDR2 SNEGSKA (reference sequence). The CDR3: CSARAGTGVPYNEQFF. In DNA form, the CDR3 reads TGCAGTGCTAGGGCCGGGACAGGGGTTCCCTACAATGAGCAGTTCTTC.

This clonotype was recorded at least ten times. The chain combines TRBV12-3 or TRBV12-4 with TRBJ1-2; no firm D call. V was trimmed by 5 bases and J by 0 bases, leaving 7 bases between them. The CDR3 totals 13 residues. The CDR3 DNA is TGTGCCAGCAGTGACGAGTCTAACTATGGCTACACCTTC. Protein sequence: CASSDESNYGYTF.

The chain is built from TRBV5-4 and TRBJ1-4; tentatively, D is TRBD1 (5 bases). Germline loops: CDR1 SGHNT, CDR2 YYREEE (reference sequence). The CDR3 totals 17 residues. Trimming left V 4 bases short and J 9 bases short, with 25 bases between. CDR3 nucleotides: TGTGCCAGCAGCAATAGAGGGGTGTTGACGGGCCAGCAAAAACTGTTTTTT. Translated: CASSNRGVLTGQQKLFF.

With regard to this clonotype: The junction does not match germline at one end; this may be a read error. The chain employs TRBV28 and TRBJ1-5; 7 bases fit TRBD1. The CDR3 spans 16 residues. Germline loops: CDR1 MDHEN, CDR2 SYDVKM. This CDR3 reads CASSLWTGEGNQPQHF. The CDR3 coding sequence is TGTGCCAGCAGTCTATGGACAGGAGAAGGCAATCAGCCCCAGCATTTT.

This clonotype was seen ten or more times. J is TRBJ2-5 and V is TRBV20-1; 8 bases line up with TRBD2. CDR1 and CDR2 (germline): DFQATT, SNEGSKA (reference sequence). CDR3 length: 16 residues. The trim removed 0 bases at V and 2 bases at J, leaving 8 bases unmatched. This chain's CDR3 is CSARELAGKTQETQYF. The CDR3 region has the DNA TGCAGTGCTAGAGAGCTAGCGGGCAAGACACAAGAGACCCAGTACTTC.

Note on this clonotype: This may arise from a read error, as a much more abundant clone is one base away. The chain is built from TRBV20-1 and TRBJ2-1; TRBD2 aligns across 7 bases. Looked up from germline, CDR1 is DFQATT and CDR2 is SNEGSKA (reference sequence). The length of the CDR3 is 15 residues. The CDR3 DNA sequence: TGCAGTGCTTTTTCCAGCGGGGCGACTTACAATGAGCAGTCCTTC. This gives the protein CSAFSSGATYNEQSF.

Concerning this clonotype itself: A clone one base away is much larger, so this may be a read error. This chain connects TRBV28 to TRBJ2-5; a weak D match, TRBD2 (5 bases). Germline loops: CDR1 MDHEN, CDR2 SYDVKM. The CDR3 consists of 13 residues. In DNA form, the CDR3 reads TGTGCCAGCAGCGGGGTGGTAGTGGAGACCCTGTACTTC. Translation gives CASSGVVVETLYF.

In this sample, this clonotype turned up many times. This chain joins TRBV6-1 and TRBJ1-1; D is perhaps TRBD1 (6 bases). V was cut by 7 bases and J by 0 bases, with 9 bases left in between. The CDR3 consists of 13 residues. Germline lookup yields CDR1 MNHNS and CDR2 SASEGT. CDR3 in amino acids: CASIGGLNTEAFF. Here the CDR3 DNA reads TGTGCCAGCATCGGGGGCCTGAACACTGAAGCTTTCTTT.

At least ten counts were recorded for this clonotype. The J gene is TRBJ1-1, the V gene TRBV3-1; 8 bases align to TRBD1. The CDR3 is 16 residues long. The V segment lost 4 bases and the J segment 4 bases; nucleotides outside the gene matches: 11. Germline lookup yields CDR1 LGHDT and CDR2 YNNKEL (reference sequence). CDR3 DNA sequence: TGTGCCAGCAGCCTTGGGCAGGGGGCTTTTATCACTGAAGCTTTCTTT. Protein: CASSLGQGAFITEAFF.